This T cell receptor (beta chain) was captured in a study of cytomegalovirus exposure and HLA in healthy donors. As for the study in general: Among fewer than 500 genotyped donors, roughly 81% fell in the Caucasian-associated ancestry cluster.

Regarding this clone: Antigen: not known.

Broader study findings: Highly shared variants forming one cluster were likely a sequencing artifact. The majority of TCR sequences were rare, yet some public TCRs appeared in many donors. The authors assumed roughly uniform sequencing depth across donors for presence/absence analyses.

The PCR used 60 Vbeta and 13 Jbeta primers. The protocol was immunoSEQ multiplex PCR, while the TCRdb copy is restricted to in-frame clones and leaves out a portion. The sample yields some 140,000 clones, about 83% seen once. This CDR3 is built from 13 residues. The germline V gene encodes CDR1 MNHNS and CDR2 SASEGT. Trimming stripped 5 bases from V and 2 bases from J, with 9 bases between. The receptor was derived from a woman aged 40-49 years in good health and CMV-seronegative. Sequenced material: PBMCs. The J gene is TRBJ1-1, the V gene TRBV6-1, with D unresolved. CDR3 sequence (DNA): TGTGCCAGCAGTCCGACACCTAACACTGAAGCTTTCTTT. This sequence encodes CASSPTPNTEAFF.